These 20 T cell receptor beta chains share one sample of origin, sequenced in a study of somatic mutations in cytotoxic T cells in rheumatoid arthritis (dated by TCRdb to the late 2010s). Library prep was done by the immunoSEQ multiplex PCR assay. TCRdb obtained this table from immuneACCESS and retained in-frame rearrangements with V and J assigned. These tables miss some clones; where compared with another copy, unresolved V genes account for less than half of the shortfall, and the remainder is unexplained. The sample table contains more than 9,000 clones; only one count was recorded for 75% to 95% of them. About 15% of the sample is taken by the ten largest. Sequencing was performed on CD8+ T cells sorted from blood. Source of these receptors: a woman aged 18-29 years with rheumatoid arthritis.

The chain joins TRBV7-2 to TRBJ2-5; 11 bases agree with TRBD2. The CDR3 loop spans 18 amino acids. CDR1 is SGHTA and CDR2 is FQGNSA in the germline V gene. V shed 3 bases, J shed 5 bases, and the junction held 14 bases outside the gene matches. CDR3 DNA sequence: TGTGCCAGCAGCTTCCCCCTCGGGTTAGCGGGGGGGTATGAGACCCAGTACTTC. Translated: CASSFPLGLAGGYETQYF. Combining the CDR3 with reference TRBV7-2 and TRBJ2-5 gives the whole variable domain GAGVSQSPSNKVTEKGKDVELRCDPISGHTALYWYRQSLGQGLEFLIYFQGNSAPDKSGLPSDRFSAERTGGSVSTLTIQRTQQEDSAVYLCASSFPLGLAGGYETQYFGPGTRLLVL.

This clone came up a few times. The rearrangement joins TRBV7-2 to TRBJ1-2, with 7 bases fitting TRBD1. J gave up 4 bases and V 6 bases, and 14 bases lay outside the gene matches. The V gene's germline CDR1 is SGHTA and CDR2 FQGNSA. CDR3 length: 16 amino acids. CDR3 bases: TGTGCCAGCAGTCGAAACCGGGACAGAGAACTCTATGGCTACACCTTC. Its translation is CASSRNRDRELYGYTF.

This clone was recorded only once. The V gene is TRBV5-4, the J gene TRBJ2-1, with D tentatively TRBD2 (6 bases). CDR3 length: 17 amino acids. The V and J ends lost 0 bases and 3 bases respectively, with 16 bases between them. Germline V CDR1 and CDR2: SGHNT, YYREEE (reference sequence). For the CDR3, the DNA is TGTGCCAGCAGCTTGGGAGGAGTCGGCGGGGTCTACAATGAGCAGTTCTTC. It is translated as CASSLGGVGGVYNEQFF. Supplemented by reference TRBV5-4 and TRBJ2-1, the full variable domain reads ETGVTQSPTHLIKTRGQQVTLRCSSQSGHNTVSWYQQALGQGPQFIFQYYREEENGRGNFPPRFSGLQFPNYSSELNVNALELDDSALYLCASSLGGVGGVYNEQFFGPGTRLTVL.

V and J are TRBV19 and TRBJ2-7; D gene unclear. The ends were cut back, 1 base at V and 5 bases at J, with 12 bases in the middle. Germline V lookup: CDR1 LNHDA, CDR2 SQIVND (reference sequence). The CDR3 runs 14 residues. The CDR3 DNA reads as TGTGCCAGTAGTATAGTCGCTAGTACCCACGAGCAGTACTTC. Residues: CASSIVASTHEQYF.

The J gene is TRBJ2-7, the V gene TRBV9; possibly TRBD2 for D (5 bases). The germline V and J ends were trimmed by 0 bases and 3 bases, with 7 bases remaining between them. The germline gives CDR1 SGDLS, CDR2 YYNGEE. The CDR3 contains 13 residues. CDR3 protein: CASSVVEGYEQYF. CDR3 sequence (DNA): TGTGCCAGCAGCGTAGTTGAGGGCTACGAGCAGTACTTC.

This chain connects TRBV4-3 to TRBJ2-1; 12 positions match TRBD2. Looked up from germline, CDR1 is LGHNA and CDR2 is YSLEER. CDR3 length: 19 amino acids. V shed 4 bases, J shed 4 bases, and the junction held 14 bases outside the gene matches. CDR3 sequence (DNA): TGCGCCAGCAGCCCACGACTAGCGGGGGAGCCGGATCTTTACAATGAGCAGTTCTTC. The encoded protein is CASSPRLAGEPDLYNEQFF.

The CDR3 reads CASSRLAGDYNEQFF. CDR3 DNA: TGTGCCAGTTCAAGACTAGCGGGAGACTACAATGAGCAGTTCTTC. V usage is TRBV6-4 and J usage is TRBJ2-1, with 12 bases identical to TRBD2. The V and J ends lost 9 bases and 3 bases, in that order; junction bases with no gene match: 6. Germline values: CDR1 MRHNA, CDR2 SNTAGT. The CDR3 has 15 amino acids.

The chain carries TRBV5-1 and TRBJ2-3; 10 nucleotides match TRBD2. This CDR3 spans 17 amino acids. V lost 2 bases, J lost 0 bases, and 6 bases stayed unmatched. Germline V gene lookup returns CDR1 SGHRS and CDR2 YFSETQ. The CDR3 DNA follows: TGCGCCAGCAGCTTAAGGACTAGCGGCCTTAGCACAGATACGCAGTATTTT. It translates to CASSLRTSGLSTDTQYF.

The chain uses TRBV27 and TRBJ1-2; 12 nucleotides align to TRBD1. Germline CDR1 is MNHEY and CDR2 is SMNVEV (reference sequence). J gave up 4 bases and V 6 bases, and 9 bases lay outside the gene matches. CDR3 length: 16 residues. CDR3: CASSSGTGGTPYGYTF. The DNA of the CDR3 is TGTGCCAGCAGCTCCGGGACAGGGGGCACCCCCTATGGCTACACCTTC.

The rearrangement joins TRBV9 to TRBJ2-1; tentative D call: TRBD2 (5 bases). The V end was cut by 4 bases, the J end by 6 bases, with 14 bases between. Germline V gene lookup returns CDR1 SGDLS and CDR2 YYNGEE. This CDR3 spans 14 amino acids. In DNA, the CDR3 is TGTGCCAGCAGCCCCCGGACGGGGATCAATGAGCAGTTCTTC. Protein product: CASSPRTGINEQFF.

The chain carries TRBV6-5 and TRBJ1-4; 8 nucleotides agree with TRBD1. Germline-derived CDR1 and CDR2 are MNHEY and SVGAGI. The CDR3 contains 14 residues. V shed 5 bases and J 6 bases; nucleotides not matched to a gene: 5. This CDR3 is CASSTTGEDEKLFF. Here the CDR3 DNA reads TGTGCCAGCAGTACGACAGGGGAGGATGAAAAACTGTTTTTT.

The sample holds a few counts of this clone. The V and J genes are TRBV7-9 and TRBJ1-1; 7 bases fit TRBD1. Looked up from germline, CDR1 is SEHNR and CDR2 is FQNEAQ (reference sequence). V lost 4 bases and J lost 0; bases outside the gene matches: 2. The CDR3 spans 14 residues. The CDR3 coding sequence is TGTGCCAGCAGCTCGGGACAGCTGAACACTGAAGCTTTCTTT. It yields the protein CASSSGQLNTEAFF.

Concerning this clone: Other nucleotide sequences from this sample produce the same CDR3. The chain combines TRBV27 with TRBJ1-5; 9 nucleotides align to TRBD1. The CDR3 extends over 14 amino acids. After removal of 6 bases from V and 1 base from J, the junction contained 1 base not matched to a gene. The V gene's germline CDR1 is MNHEY and CDR2 SMNVEV (reference sequence). CDR3 DNA: TGTGCCAGCAGACAGGGGGCGAGCAATCAGCCCCAGCATTTT. Residues: CASRQGASNQPQHF.

The chain links TRBV30 to TRBJ2-7, with D perhaps matching TRBD2 (6 bases). Germline V gene sequence: CDR1 GTSNPN, CDR2 SVGIG (reference sequence). Between the trimmed V and J ends, which lost 0 bases and 3 bases, there was a span of 6 bases. This CDR3 is built from 12 residues. Written as DNA, the CDR3 is TGTGCCTGGAGTGTGGAGGGCTACGAGCAGTACTTC. It is translated as CAWSVEGYEQYF.

The chain joins TRBV5-5 to TRBJ1-2; D gene uncertain. Per germline, CDR1 SGHKS and CDR2 YYEKEE (reference sequence). This CDR3 spans 18 amino acids. V was cut by 4 bases and J by 0 bases, with 22 bases left in between. The CDR3 here is CASSATGRRGQANYGYTF. The CDR3 DNA reads as TGTGCCAGCAGCGCTACTGGACGCCGAGGGCAAGCTAACTATGGCTACACCTTC.

The V and J genes are TRBV9 and TRBJ2-1; 12 nucleotides line up with TRBD2. The V gene's germline CDR1 is SGDLS and CDR2 YYNGEE. Trimming cost V 3 bases and J 6 bases; bases outside gene matches: 7. This CDR3 is 16 amino acids long. Here the CDR3 reads CASSGAGTSGFNEQFF. The DNA for the CDR3 is TGTGCCAGCAGCGGGGCCGGGACTAGCGGGTTCAATGAGCAGTTCTTC.

In DNA form, the CDR3 reads TGTGCCAGCAGCTTAGGGGGGGGTACAGTGAACACCGGGGAGCTGTTTTTT. Its translation: CASSLGGGTVNTGELFF. The rearrangement joins TRBV7-8 to TRBJ2-2, with 7 bases matching TRBD2. Germline CDR1 reads SGHVS; CDR2 reads FQNEAQ. The CDR3 runs 17 residues. Unmatched junction bases numbered 6, after V lost 1 base and J lost 1 base.

The V gene is TRBV19, the J gene TRBJ2-2; D possibly corresponds to TRBD2 (6 bases). The ends were cut back, 6 bases at V and 8 bases at J, with 13 bases in the middle. This CDR3 comprises 13 residues. Germline CDR1 is LNHDA and CDR2 is SQIVND (reference sequence). CDR3 sequence (DNA): TGTGCCAGTAGGGGGACTGCCCCAGGGGAGCTGTTTTTT. This translates into CASRGTAPGELFF.

The V call is TRBV19, the J call TRBJ2-5, with TRBD2 as a possible D gene (5 bases). CDR1 is LNHDA and CDR2 is SQIVND in the germline V gene (reference sequence). The CDR3 totals 14 residues. The ends were cut back, 0 bases at V and 4 bases at J, with 9 bases in the middle. Here the CDR3 reads CASSIDREGETQYF. The CDR3 DNA reads as TGTGCCAGTAGTATAGATCGAGAGGGAGAGACCCAGTACTTC.

The CDR3 sequence is CASSLVAGTITYEQYF. The DNA of the CDR3 is TGTGCCAGCAGCTTAGTCGCCGGGACTATAACCTACGAGCAGTACTTC. The genes are TRBV11-2 and TRBJ2-5; 7 nucleotides agree with TRBD2. The DNA end lines up better with TRBJ2-7; the J call may be wrong. CDR3 length equals 16 residues. Per the germline V gene, CDR1 is SGHAT and CDR2 is FQNNGV.